This T cell receptor beta chain stems from a study of control samples from healthy donors and cancer patients. Assay used: immunoSEQ multiplex PCR; TCRdb lists only in-frame clones, some missing. The sample includes more than 95,000 clones, about 94% of them seen just once. V was pared by 7 bases and J by 0 bases, with 9 bases of the junction left unmatched. CDR3 length equals 15 residues. Germline V CDR1 and CDR2: MNHEY, SVGAGI. The specimen was blood. The V and J genes are TRBV6-5 and TRBJ2-7; 7 bases line up with TRBD1. The source of this sequence is a man aged 30 to 39 in good health. The chain's CDR3 is CASNYGTDGSYEQYF. CDR3 in DNA: TGTGCCAGCAACTACGGGACAGACGGCTCCTACGAGCAGTACTTC.